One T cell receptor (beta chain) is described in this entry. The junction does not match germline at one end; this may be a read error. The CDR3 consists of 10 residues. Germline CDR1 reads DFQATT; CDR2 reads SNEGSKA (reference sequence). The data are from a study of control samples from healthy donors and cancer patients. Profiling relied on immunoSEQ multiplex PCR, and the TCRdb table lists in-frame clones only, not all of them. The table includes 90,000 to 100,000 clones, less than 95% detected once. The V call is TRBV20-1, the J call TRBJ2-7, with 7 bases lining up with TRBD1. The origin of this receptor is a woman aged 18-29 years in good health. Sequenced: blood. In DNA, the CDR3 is TGCAGTGCTAGATGGGACAGCACACACTTC. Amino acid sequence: CSARWDSTHF.